The present TCR beta chain was sequenced within a study of post-analysis software for immune sequencing data. Broader study findings: Five TRBV segments were more frequent in patients than controls; TRBV5-6, TRBV5-1 and TRBV20-1 belonged to this group.

Included in the TCR beta cDNA libraries were unique molecular identifiers. TCRdb itself ran the PCR reads through MiXCR, one entry per CDR3 protein. The sample has a few hundred thousand distinct CDR3 sequences; roughly 36% are singletons. This clonotype was recorded a few times. What it binds is unknown. This CDR3 comprises 17 residues. Trimming took 5 bases from V and 2 from J; bases not matched to a gene: 10. The J gene is TRBJ2-1, the V gene TRBV12-3 or TRBV12-4, with 9 bases identical to TRBD1. Sample: blood. The TCR sequence derives from a girl aged 10-17 years with multiple sclerosis. The CDR3 nucleotides are TGTGCCAGCAGTCCGACTCAGGGACAGGGTCCCTACAATGAGCAGTTCTTC. Encoded protein: CASSPTQGQGPYNEQFF.